The 13 T cell receptor beta chains listed next were all sequenced from one sample in a study of beta chain features in type 1 diabetes (dated by TCRdb to the late 2010s). General conclusions and limits of the study: Type 1 diabetes patients showed a moderate but significant shortening of TCRB CDR3 length in all four CD4+ subsets.

These TCRs are of unknown antigen specificity. Receptors were amplified or captured by the immunoSEQ multiplex PCR assay. The High Capacity cDNA Reverse Transcription Kit was used to reverse transcribe all of the isolated RNA, meaning that expressed TCRB transcripts were what got sequenced. This immuneACCESS table, as held by TCRdb, lists in-frame sequences with V and J called but not all clones. Of the missing ones, under half trace to an unresolved V gene in checked studies; the others have no known cause. Within this sample are about 710,000 clones, with more than 12% of them counted one time only. The leading ten clones occupy 0.035% to 0.045% of the sample. The sequencing input was naive CD4+ T cells from blood. The intended sense of this specimen's cell subset or site label: true naive CD4+ T cells. These receptors were taken from a man between 18 and 29 years old with type 1 diabetes.

The rearrangement uses TRBV9 and TRBJ1-1, with a possible D match to TRBD1 (6 bases). V was shortened by 0 bases and J by 4 bases, with 22 bases between the two germline ends. Per germline, CDR1 SGDLS and CDR2 YYNGEE. This CDR3 region has 18 residues. This CDR3 reads CASSVAAGLGGWGTEAFF. The CDR3 DNA reads TGTGCCAGCAGCGTAGCCGCGGGGTTGGGGGGCTGGGGCACTGAAGCTTTCTTT.

The chain carries TRBV5-1 and TRBJ2-7; D possibly corresponds to TRBD2 (5 bases). This CDR3 spans 14 amino acids. The V and J ends lost 5 bases and 4 bases respectively, with 16 bases between them. Germline V lookup: CDR1 SGHRS, CDR2 YFSETQ. The CDR3 nucleotides are TGCGCCAGCAGGGCGCGGGCCGGCCAGTACGAGCAGTACTTC. It is translated as CASRARAGQYEQYF.

The chain combines TRBV7-2 with TRBJ2-5; 8 bases agree with TRBD1. CDR1 and CDR2 from the germline V gene are SGHTA and FQGNSA. J was trimmed by 5 bases and V by 5 bases; bases with no gene match: 7. The CDR3 sequence is 14 residues long. The CDR3 spells CASSPRQGLETQYF. CDR3 nucleotides: TGTGCCAGCAGCCCCCGACAGGGGCTGGAGACCCAGTACTTC. Full variable domain (rest looked up from reference TRBV7-2 and TRBJ2-5): GAGVSQSPSNKVTEKGKDVELRCDPISGHTALYWYRQSLGQGLEFLIYFQGNSAPDKSGLPSDRFSAERTGGSVSTLTIQRTQQEDSAVYLCASSPRQGLETQYFGPGTRLLVL.

The CDR3: CASTPPGQGATYGYTF. The CDR3 DNA reads TGTGCCAGTACCCCCCCCGGGCAGGGGGCGACCTATGGCTACACCTTC. V usage is TRBV19 and J usage is TRBJ1-2, with 8 bases identical to TRBD1. There are 16 residues in the CDR3. The germline V gene encodes CDR1 LNHDA and CDR2 SQIVND (reference sequence). V shed 7 bases, J shed 4 bases, and the junction held 14 bases outside the gene matches.

The chain recombines TRBV30 with TRBJ1-4, with D unresolved. With 4 bases removed from V and 9 bases from J, the gap between germline ends came to 15 bases. Per the germline V gene, CDR1 is GTSNPN and CDR2 is SVGIG (reference sequence). The CDR3 loop spans 13 amino acids. The CDR3 spells CAWNQPPSQKLFF. CDR3 sequence (DNA): TGTGCCTGGAACCAACCCCCAAGTCAAAAACTGTTTTTT.

Only a few counts were recorded for this clone. The chain couples TRBV23-1 to TRBJ2-3, with 7 bases aligning to TRBD2. TRBV23-1 is reported as an ORF; its role is uncertain. V gave up 10 bases and J gave up 2 bases; unmatched junction bases: 21. There are 18 residues in the CDR3. CDR3: CATLKERGDHLNTDTQYF. As DNA, the CDR3 is TGCGCCACCCTAAAGGAGCGGGGAGACCACTTAAACACAGATACGCAGTATTTT.

The V call is TRBV27, the J call TRBJ2-5; TRBD2 might be the D (5 bases). The germline V gene has CDR1 MNHEY and CDR2 SMNVEV (reference sequence). Between the trimmed V and J ends, which lost 0 bases and 0 bases, there was a span of 8 bases. The CDR3 consists of 15 residues. The CDR3 region has the DNA TGTGCCAGCAGTTTATCGAGGGTCTACCAAGAGACCCAGTACTTC. Translation: CASSLSRVYQETQYF.

This clone showed up just a few times. The chain recombines TRBV28 with TRBJ1-5; 7 bases fit TRBD1. With 2 bases clipped from V and 6 bases from J, the junction kept 4 bases outside the gene matches. The CDR3 loop spans 14 amino acids. Germline V gene lookup returns CDR1 MDHEN and CDR2 SYDVKM. The CDR3 DNA reads as TGTGCCAGCAGTTTAAGGGGGCAGGTTCAGCCCCAGCATTTT. Its translation: CASSLRGQVQPQHF.

V is TRBV19 and J is TRBJ2-7; 7 nucleotides line up with TRBD1. The CDR3 covers 14 residues. J was trimmed by 7 bases and V by 6 bases; bases with no gene match: 12. CDR1 LNHDA and CDR2 SQIVND come from the germline V gene (reference sequence). Written as DNA, the CDR3 is TGTGCCAGTAGCGGACAGGCCAGAATGGGGGAGCAGTACTTC. It is translated as CASSGQARMGEQYF.

The chain combines TRBV4-3 with TRBJ1-2, with 7 bases fitting TRBD1. The V segment lost 2 bases and the J segment 3 bases; nucleotides outside the gene matches: 9. Germline V lookup: CDR1 LGHNA, CDR2 YSLEER. The CDR3 totals 16 residues. CDR3 protein: CASSQLVGTEDYGYTF. CDR3 bases: TGCGCCAGCAGCCAACTAGTCGGGACAGAGGACTATGGCTACACCTTC.

There are a few counts of this clone. This rearrangement joins TRBV7-9 to TRBJ1-1, with no clear D. The germline V gene encodes CDR1 SEHNR and CDR2 FQNEAQ (reference sequence). V dropped 6 bases and J dropped 1 base, with 9 bases sitting between them. The CDR3 loop spans 13 amino acids. The CDR3 sequence is CASSYTANTEAFF. In DNA form, the CDR3 reads TGTGCCAGCAGTTATACAGCGAACACTGAAGCTTTCTTT.

For the CDR3, the DNA is TGTGCCAGCGTCCGGGACAGACGATACGAGCAGTACTTC. This gives the protein CASVRDRRYEQYF. This chain uses TRBV6-1 with TRBJ2-7; 7 bases line up with TRBD1. The junction had 8 bases not matched to a gene; V was cut back by 8 bases and J by 4 bases. CDR3 size: 13 residues. Germline-derived CDR1 and CDR2 are MNHNS and SASEGT.

The chain uses TRBV30 and TRBJ1-1; a possible D gene is TRBD1 (5 bases). The CDR3 spans 11 residues. In germline, CDR1 is GTSNPN, CDR2 SVGIG (reference sequence). Trimming took off 1 base at V and 8 bases at J, with 8 bases between the two ends. The CDR3 reads CAWSANREAFF. Written as DNA, the CDR3 is TGTGCCTGGAGTGCCAACAGGGAAGCTTTCTTT.